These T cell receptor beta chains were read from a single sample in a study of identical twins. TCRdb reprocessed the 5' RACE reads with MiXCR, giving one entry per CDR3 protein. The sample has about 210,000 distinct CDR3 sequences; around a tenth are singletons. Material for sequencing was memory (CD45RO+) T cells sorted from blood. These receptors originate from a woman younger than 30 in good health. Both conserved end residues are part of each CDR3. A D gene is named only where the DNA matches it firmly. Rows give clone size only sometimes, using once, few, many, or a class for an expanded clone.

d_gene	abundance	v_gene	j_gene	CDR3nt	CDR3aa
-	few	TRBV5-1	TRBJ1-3	TGCGCCAGCACGAGGGGGGGGAGCTCTGGAAACACCATATATTTT	CASTRGGSSGNTIYF
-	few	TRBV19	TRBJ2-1	TGTGCCAGTAACCCCTCTAGGGGGGCTTACAATGAGCAGTTCTTC	CASNPSRGAYNEQFF
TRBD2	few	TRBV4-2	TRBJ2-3	TGTGCCAGCAGCCCTGGGACTAGCGGACCTAGCACAGATACGCAGTATTTT	CASSPGTSGPSTDTQYF
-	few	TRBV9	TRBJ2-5	TGTGCCAGCAGCTCCCACCCCGCTCAAGAGACCCAGTACTTC	CASSSHPAQETQYF
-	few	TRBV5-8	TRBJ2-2	TGTGCCAGCAGCTTGGGGACAGCGTACACCGGGGAGCTGTTTTTT	CASSLGTAYTGELFF
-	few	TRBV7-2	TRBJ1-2	TGTGCCAGCAGCTTAGATTTGGCGGGGGGCGGGAATGGCTACACCTTC	CASSLDLAGGGNGYTF
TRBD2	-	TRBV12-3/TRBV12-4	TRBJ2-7	TGTGCCATCTGTTTTAAGGGACTAGCGGGACTGATGGGGGCTTACGAGCAGTACTTC	CAICFKGLAGLMGAYEQYF
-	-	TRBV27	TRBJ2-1	TGTGCCAGCAGTTTAACAATAGGAGTGGACAATGAGCAGTTCTTC	CASSLTIGVDNEQFF
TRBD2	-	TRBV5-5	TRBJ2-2	TGTGCCAGCAGCCGCTCCCCAGCGGGGTACACCGGGGAGCTGTTTTTT	CASSRSPAGYTGELFF
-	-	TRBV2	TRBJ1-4	TGTGCCAGCACGGATACAGGGAATGAAAAACTGTTTTTT	CASTDTGNEKLFF